The present T cell receptor (beta chain) was sequenced within a study of cytomegalovirus exposure and HLA in healthy donors (dated 2017 in TCRdb). About the full investigation: An earlier analysis of several hundred of the donors reported 250 to 350 Gb of sequence data and about 120 million unique TCR beta sequences obtained from some 200 million T cells. An early release covering over 500 HLA-typed donors comprised approximately 300 gigabases of sequencing data and about 90 million unique TCR sequences. Among the roughly 390 genotyped donors, around 81% belonged to the genetic ancestry cluster associated with self-reported Caucasian donors. The study aimed to test whether cataloging public T cell receptors could reveal signatures of past pathogen exposure. The study used immunosequencing to profile the T cell repertoires of 600 to 850 subjects and linked those repertoires to cytomegalovirus serostatus. A separate validation cohort of approximately 120 different subjects was used in addition to the roughly 670-subject first cohort. The study combined high-throughput TCR immunosequencing, statistical association of individual TCRs with disease status, and machine learning to predict cytomegalovirus infection status. A later analysis re-examined previously published TCR beta repertoires from more than 650 donors and added high-resolution HLA genotyping to investigate patterns of TCR occurrence. In the later analysis, no new phenotypic data were used to find candidate immune exposures; instead, reliance was placed on TCR beta sequences and their occurrence across donors. An earlier analysis of nearly 600 of the donors applied high-throughput TCR beta sequencing to assess whether each TCR beta V gene segment acted as functional or pseudogenic. Donor age, sex, ethnicity and CMV serostatus were collected together with the repertoire data. In a later genetic analysis, genome-wide SNP genotypes for about three fifths of the 666 donors were used, and that subset was treated as a discovery cohort. Every repertoire in the discovery cohort had been generated on one and the same sequencing platform. HLA typing included class I and class II loci at four-digit resolution. Typing coverage differed by locus: A, B, C, DRB1 and DQB1 were typed in about 620-640 donors, DQA1 in roughly 500, DPA1 in around 610, and DPB1 in 450 to 480. Several DR-DQ haplotypes were treated as single units for association and clustering because of strong linkage in the cohort. Among a few hundred genotyped donors of the cohort, an average of 235,054 unique TCR beta nucleotide sequences were sequenced per donor, around 20% of them non-productive.

Receptor amplification or capture employed the immunoSEQ multiplex PCR assay. The multiplex PCR relied on a mix of 60 forward primers for TCR Vbeta segments and 13 reverse primers for TCR Jbeta segments. The CDR3 region of rearranged TCR beta genes was amplified from genomic DNA with a multiplex PCR assay. On the Illumina HiSeq System, the amplified TCR beta libraries were sequenced as 87-base-pair reads. Turning to the authors' computational methods: A later analysis counted about 80 million unique TCR beta chains across the 666 repertoires, and some 11 million of these chains were shared by at least two donors. Raw reads were error-corrected and collapsed into unique sequences with a nearest-neighbor algorithm that merged closely related sequences to remove PCR and sequencing errors. V, D and J gene segments were assigned by aligning CDR3 sequences to IMGT reference sequences. For a sequence to be retained, at least a six-nucleotide match to both a V gene segment and a J gene segment was required. Rearrangements were called productive when the CDR3 lacked stop codons and stayed in frame with V and J; all others were non-productive. CDR3 was defined according to IMGT convention as the region running from the second conserved V-encoded cysteine to the conserved J-encoded phenylalanine. In an earlier analysis of approximately 590 of the donors, sequences lacking an unambiguous match to a single V gene segment were excluded. In an earlier analysis of approximately 590 of the donors, V segments were called functional above 56.7% productive rearrangements and were called segregating when the between-donor standard deviation exceeded 5%. A statistical classification framework was built to diagnose cytomegalovirus status from the catalog of TCR beta chain sequences. In a later analysis, V and J genes were assigned by comparing TCR nucleotide sequences against IMGT/GENE-DB human TR gene sequences. The TCRdist pipeline was used in a later analysis to assign CDR3 sequences and most-parsimonious VDJ recombination scenarios. In a later analysis, each TCR beta chain was defined by its CDR3 amino acid sequence together with its V-gene family, and reads without a unique V-gene family were excluded. To address suspected cross-contamination and a sequencing artifact, a later analysis removed around 600 highly shared, low-generation-probability nucleotide sequences. In a later analysis, a clonal expansion index for each public chain was calculated from normalized within-repertoire ranks of inferred template counts. In a later analysis, generation probabilities were computed using a VDJ recombination model fitted to out-of-frame rearrangements, and the results were checked against IGoR. A later analysis scored TCR-TCR, TCR-HLA and TCR-CMV co-occurrence with hypergeometric tests, applying a repertoire-size bias correction to TCR pairs. False discovery rates were estimated in a later analysis by permuting HLA or CMV assignments 20 times. In a later analysis, co-occurring TCRs were grouped with DBSCAN, and TCRdist sequence similarity was added when clustering was performed within HLA-allele-positive subsets. Repertoires with fewer than 30,000 or more than 120,000 public chains were left out of co-occurrence clustering, as were about five repertoires with anomalous nucleotide sharing. TCRdb retrieved this table from immuneACCESS and kept in-frame rearrangements only. Not all clones are present; in checked studies, unresolved V genes account for under half, and no reason is known for the remainder. The D gene and trimming were derived from the DNA, and the V and J assignments and clone size from that table. Within this sample are about 160,000 clones, with 80% to 90% of them counted one time only. The ten top clones hold under 8% of the sample.

Study-wide conclusions, independent of this receptor: HLA typing was unavailable for some donors at each locus, so association tests used only the typed subset. A later genetic analysis associated a missense DCLRE1C variant with V-gene and J-gene trimming of TCR beta chains, and an independent cohort replicated the association. The authors suggested that the approach could potentially be extended to other disease states and immunological phenotypes. Linkage disequilibrium might explain the correlated functional status among segregating V segments, but an unknown experimental factor could not be excluded. When HLA alleles, especially DR and DQ, strongly co-occurred, attributing TCR associations to individual alleles was difficult. According to a later analysis, TCR association rates differed among HLA loci, with DRB1 alleles showing the most associated TCRs and HLA-C alleles showing the fewest. A total of fewer than 200 TCR beta chains were listed by the study as associated with cytomegalovirus. Compared with the roughly 670-donor mean, donors in an Asian-associated ancestry cluster had fewer N-insertions in productive TCRs, according to a later genetic analysis. This cohort had only TCR beta chains sequenced, and the lack of alpha or paired-chain data limited which features could be detected. A cluster of highly shared sequence variants was judged likely to be a technical artifact of the sequencing pipeline. In both the original and validation cohorts, the classifier was reported to diagnose cytomegalovirus status with high specificity and sensitivity. The only immune exposure information available for the cohort was CMV serostatus. In vitro tests confirmed that a few of the cytomegalovirus-associated TCR beta chains recognize cytomegalovirus antigens. Most CMV-associated TCR beta chains appeared to be HLA-restricted in a later analysis, and the HLA associations seemed to be driven largely by CMV exposure. A later analysis found that HLA-associated TCR beta chains were more clonally expanded and had lower generation probabilities than equally common non-associated chains. In a later analysis, several top co-occurrence clusters were reported to appear linked to parvovirus B19, influenza, CMV and Epstein-Barr virus. A further reported finding was that TCR beta sequences accurately predicted the HLA-A and HLA-B alleles for most subjects in the first cohort. An earlier analysis of around 500 of the donors showed that most TCR beta V segments appeared in productive rearrangements either about 90% or about 30% of the time, which broadly matched IMGT annotations. In a later analysis, about 16,000 TCR beta sequences were associated with specific HLA alleles at a false discovery rate of 0.05. Some IMGT-functional V segments, including TRBV6-2 and TRBV6-3, could not be told apart with the 87-base-pair reads, so those segments were excluded. Most TCR sequences were seen in very few donors, while some public TCRs were found in many individuals. About 17 rarely observed V segments, including chromosome 9 orphons, were excluded from the earlier analysis of a few hundred of the donors because counts were too low. Roughly uniform sequencing depth across donors was assumed in presence/absence analyses, although this assumption may not hold.

The cohort comprised several hundred healthy bone marrow donors. At the time of sampling, all cohort members were nominally healthy, though unrecorded immune exposures were likely present. The donor tested CMV seropositive, placing the donor among the 290 or so seropositive members of the cohort. A peripheral blood sample was provided by each donor, and peripheral blood mononuclear cells were used for TCR beta sequencing. Genomic DNA extraction from the blood cell samples was performed with the Qiagen DNeasy Blood Extraction Kit. The germline V gene sets CDR1 to SGHVS and CDR2 to FNYEAQ. The V end gives up 3 bases and the J end 4 bases, leaving 3 bases in the junction not matched to a gene. The CDR3, cysteine through phenylalanine, is 14 amino acids long. Of all the DNA, just the CDR3 is kept, 42 bases in frame from base 1. Details on this clone: No antigen is known for it. Qualities for individual bases were not recorded, and no much larger clone is one base off. This specimen includes other DNA sequences encoding the same CDR3.

Sequenced input: PBMCs. Here the chain combines TRBV7-6 and TRBJ2-3; 8 middle bases align to TRBD2. The source is a man aged 45 to 65 in good health and CMV-seropositive. This receptor carries the CDR3 CASSFAGGADTQYF. The DNA is TGTGCCAGCAGCTTTGCGGGAGGAGCAGATACGCAGTATTTT.